The 25 T cell receptor beta chains given below trace back to one sample, sequenced in a study of blood T cells in healthy people across ages. The authors ran a second PCR of 7 to 11 cycles using a sample-barcoded 5' primer and a J-beta primer mix. TCRdb reanalysed the 5' RACE reads using MiXCR and keeps one entry per CDR3 protein. The table has roughly 1.7 million distinct CDR3 sequences, about 31% seen once. Sequences were obtained from blood. The receptor source for this set is a woman aged 25 to 39 in good health.

There are a few counts of this clonotype. In DNA form, the CDR3 reads TGCAGTGTCTCGGGCGGGGCGAATCAGCCCCAGCATTTT. This translates into CSVSGGANQPQHF. The V and J genes are TRBV20-1 and TRBJ1-5; a possible D gene is TRBD1 (5 bases). Trimming pared 7 bases from V and 4 bases from J, leaving 14 bases between. CDR1 and CDR2 from the germline V gene are DFQATT and SNEGSKA (reference sequence). This CDR3 contains 13 residues.

This clonotype was seen a handful of times. The chain employs TRBV25-1 and TRBJ2-5, with 7 bases identical to TRBD2. The V gene's germline CDR1 is MGHDK and CDR2 SYGVNS. V shed 1 base, J shed 4 bases, and the junction held 6 bases outside the gene matches. The CDR3 is made up of 15 amino acids. CDR3 residues: CASSESGGSVETQYF. The CDR3 DNA follows: TGTGCCAGCAGTGAATCGGGCGGGAGTGTAGAGACCCAGTACTTC.

DNA of the CDR3: TGTGCCAGCAGTTTAGTCTTACTTTCCTTCGACCGGGAAAGCTCCTACAATGAGCAGTTCTTC. Protein product: CASSLVLLSFDRESSYNEQFF. The chain joins TRBV12-3 or TRBV12-4 to TRBJ2-1; D is perhaps TRBD2 (5 bases). V was shortened by 1 base and J by 0 bases, with 25 bases between the two germline ends. This CDR3 is 21 amino acids long.

This clonotype occurred a few times. The V call is TRBV3-1, the J call TRBJ2-7; D unresolved. The DNA end lines up better with TRBJ2-5; the J call may be wrong. Germline V CDR1 and CDR2: LGHDT, YNNKEL (reference sequence). This CDR3 region has 15 residues. The CDR3 DNA follows: TGTGCCAGCAGCCAAGGTCCGGACGGTGCGGAGACCCAGTACTTC. It specifies CASSQGPDGAETQYF.

This clonotype was picked up a small number of times. V gene TRBV20-1 combines with J gene TRBJ2-2, with D unresolved. V was shortened by 2 bases and J by 5 bases, with 3 bases between the two germline ends. Germline loops: CDR1 DFQATT, CDR2 SNEGSKA (reference sequence). The CDR3 runs 11 residues. CDR3 nucleotides: TGCAGTGCTAGACATACCGGGGAGCTGTTTTTT. This gives the protein CSARHTGELFF.

The rearrangement uses TRBV27 and TRBJ1-5; 8 bases line up with TRBD1. V shed 5 bases, J shed 2 bases, and the junction held 8 bases outside the gene matches. The CDR3 length is 16 residues. Germline CDR1 MNHEY, CDR2 SMNVEV (reference sequence). As DNA, the CDR3 is TGTGCCAGCAGTCCAGGGACAGGATCACGCAATCAGCCCCAGCATTTT. Encoded protein: CASSPGTGSRNQPQHF.

The V and J genes are TRBV2 and TRBJ2-1; TRBD2 agrees at 13 bases. The germline V gene encodes CDR1 SNHLY and CDR2 FYNNEI. The trim removed 4 bases at V and 0 bases at J, leaving 12 bases unmatched. This CDR3 has 20 residues. In DNA, the CDR3 is TGTGCCAGCAGTGTTGTGCTGGGACTAGCGGGATCACACTCCTACAATGAGCAGTTCTTC. This codes for CASSVVLGLAGSHSYNEQFF.

The rearrangement joins TRBV11-3 to TRBJ2-1, with 8 bases fitting TRBD1. Germline V lookup: CDR1 SGHNT, CDR2 YENEEA. With V trimmed by 4 bases and J by 8 bases, 10 bases remained unmatched. The CDR3 contains 15 residues. CDR3 residues: CASSYDGQGLDEQFF. DNA for the CDR3: TGTGCCAGCAGCTACGACGGACAGGGTCTGGATGAGCAGTTCTTC.

To note about this clonotype: This may be a read error, as it is one base from a much larger clone. The chain is built from TRBV19 and TRBJ2-4; D uncertain. Germline CDR1 is LNHDA and CDR2 is SQIVND (reference sequence). The CDR3 contains 13 residues. With 6 bases removed from V and 5 bases from J, the gap between germline ends came to 11 bases. The CDR3 DNA reads TGTGCCAGTAGGACCTGGAGTCAAAACATTCAGTACTTC. This gives the protein CASRTWSQNIQYF.

This clonotype was counted between two and nine times. This may stem from a read error, because a much larger clone lies one nucleotide away. The J gene is TRBJ1-2, the V gene TRBV12-3 or TRBV12-4, with 9 bases that match TRBD1. The CDR3 loop spans 13 amino acids. The CDR3 reads CASSLGDRVGHTF. Written as DNA, the CDR3 is TGTGCCAGCAGTTTAGGGGACAGGGTTGGCCACACCTTC.

This clonotype was seen ten or more times. The J gene is TRBJ1-5, the V gene TRBV6-1; 9 bases fit TRBD1. The CDR3 loop spans 13 amino acids. J was trimmed by 7 bases and V by 7 bases; bases with no gene match: 5. CDR1 MNHNS and CDR2 SASEGT come from the germline V gene. CDR3 sequence reads: CASNGQGRQPQHF. CDR3 sequence (DNA): TGTGCCAGCAACGGACAGGGGCGGCAGCCCCAGCATTTT.

The V call is TRBV4-1, the J call TRBJ2-5; the D is unclear. V was cut by 3 bases and J by 3 bases, with 11 bases left in between. CDR3 length: 14 amino acids. Per the germline V gene, CDR1 is MGHRA and CDR2 is YSYEKL. The CDR3 is CASSQTGGEETQYF. The CDR3 nucleotides are TGCGCCAGCAGCCAGACCGGCGGAGAAGAGACCCAGTACTTC.

This chain's CDR3 is CASSPGRTMTDTQYF. CDR3 nucleotide sequence: TGTGCCAGCAGTCCGGGACGTACGATGACAGATACGCAGTATTTT. The chain links TRBV28 to TRBJ2-3; D may match TRBD1 or TRBD2 (5 bases each). This CDR3 is 15 amino acids long. V was cut by 5 bases and J by 3 bases, with 15 bases left in between. The V gene's germline CDR1 is MDHEN and CDR2 SYDVKM.

This clonotype was counted between two and nine times. This chain joins TRBV5-1 and TRBJ2-7; the D call may be TRBD1 or TRBD2 (5 bases each). The germline V and J ends were trimmed by 3 bases and 6 bases, with 19 bases remaining between them. The length of the CDR3 is 15 residues. CDR1 and CDR2 from the germline V gene are SGHRS and YFSETQ. The CDR3 loop is CASSSPLGDGGEQYF. The CDR3 DNA reads TGCGCCAGCAGCTCGCCCTTGGGGGATGGGGGCGAGCAGTACTTC.

This clonotype has just a few counts. The chain recombines TRBV20-1 with TRBJ2-7, with D hard to call. The CDR3 consists of 12 residues. V lost 6 bases and J 4 bases, leaving 13 bases between the germline ends. The germline V gene has CDR1 DFQATT and CDR2 SNEGSKA (reference sequence). The CDR3 protein is CSAQTDTYEQYF. For the CDR3, the DNA is TGCAGTGCACAGACTGATACTTACGAGCAGTACTTC.

V usage is TRBV30 and J usage is TRBJ1-5; 9 bases line up with TRBD1. V dropped 5 bases and J dropped 2; count of bases not matched to a gene: 4. CDR3 length equals 14 residues. From germline, CDR1 is GTSNPN and CDR2 SVGIG (reference sequence). The CDR3 sequence: CAWGGQGGNQPQHF. The CDR3 region has the DNA TGTGCCTGGGGGGGACAGGGTGGCAATCAGCCCCAGCATTTT. Supplemented by reference TRBV30 and TRBJ1-5, the full variable domain reads SQTIHQWPATLVQPVGSPLSLECTVEGTSNPNLYWYRQAAGRGLQLLFYSVGIGQISSEVPQNLSASRPQDRQFILSSKKLLLSDSGFYLCAWGGQGGNQPQHFGDGTRLSIL.

The chain couples TRBV25-1 to TRBJ1-2, with D perhaps TRBD1 (6 bases). Germline values: CDR1 MGHDK, CDR2 SYGVNS. Trimming shortened V by 6 bases and J by 0 bases, and 14 bases separated the two germline ends. CDR3 length: 15 amino acids. The CDR3 protein is CASRLPGHSNYGYTF. In DNA form, the CDR3 reads TGTGCCAGCAGACTACCGGGACACTCTAACTATGGCTACACCTTC.

This clonotype was counted once. The chain couples TRBV30 to TRBJ2-5; maybe TRBD2 (6 bases). Trimming removed 3 bases from V and 1 base from J, with 9 bases in between. Germline V lookup: CDR1 GTSNPN, CDR2 SVGIG (reference sequence). This CDR3 has 13 amino acids. The CDR3 sequence: CAWRLSGQETQYF. The DNA for the CDR3 is TGTGCCTGGAGGCTTAGCGGCCAAGAGACCCAGTACTTC.

The chain links TRBV12-3 or TRBV12-4 to TRBJ2-5; D gene ambiguous. The CDR3 length is 11 residues. Trimming removed 9 bases from V and 13 bases from J, with 18 bases in between. This chain's CDR3 is CASSDRYERYF. As DNA, the CDR3 is TGTGCCAGTTCCGACCGCTACGAGCGGTACTTC.

In its sample, this clonotype was seen once. With a much larger clone just one base away, this may be a read error. The chain links TRBV2 to TRBJ2-5; 10 bases align to TRBD2. Germline V lookup: CDR1 SNHLY, CDR2 FYNNEI. This CDR3 has 17 residues. V trimming: 2 bases; J trimming: 11 bases; junction bases outside the gene matches: 17. CDR3 region: CASSERVAGGRRNEQYF. CDR3 nucleotide sequence: TGTGCCAGCAGTGAAAGGGTAGCGGGAGGACGACGCAATGAGCAGTACTTC.

The rearrangement uses TRBV5-6 and TRBJ1-1; D is uncertain. V lost 4 bases and J 0 bases, leaving 16 bases between the germline ends. This CDR3 has 16 amino acids. Germline V gene data show CDR1 as SGHDT and CDR2 as YYEEEE. Here the CDR3 reads CASSPRSVTMNTEAFF. The CDR3 DNA sequence: TGTGCCAGCAGCCCGAGGAGCGTCACCATGAACACTGAAGCTTTCTTT.

This sequence joins TRBV3-1 and TRBJ2-1, with 10 bases aligning to TRBD2. Unmatched junction bases numbered 9, after V lost 3 bases and J lost 4 bases. Germline V CDR1 and CDR2: LGHDT, YNNKEL (reference sequence). The CDR3 is 17 amino acids. The CDR3 nucleotides are TGTGCCAGCAGCCACCTTGAGCGGGGGGGCTGGTACAATGAGCAGTTCTTC. Encoded protein: CASSHLERGGWYNEQFF.

The sample holds a few counts of this clonotype. This rearrangement joins TRBV7-9 to TRBJ2-3; 7 bases align to TRBD2. The V segment lost 3 bases and the J segment 4 bases; nucleotides outside the gene matches: 1. Germline V lookup: CDR1 SEHNR, CDR2 FQNEAQ (reference sequence). This CDR3 spans 13 amino acids. The CDR3 spells CASSLREPDTQYF. In DNA, the CDR3 is TGTGCCAGCAGCTTGCGGGAGCCAGATACGCAGTATTTT.

This chain connects TRBV5-5 to TRBJ1-6, with D possibly being TRBD1 (5 bases). CDR1 and CDR2 from the germline V gene are SGHKS and YYEKEE (reference sequence). V was clipped by 0 bases and J by 0 bases, with 7 bases between them. The CDR3 is made up of 16 amino acids. CDR3 DNA sequence: TGTGCCAGCAGCTTGGGACAGTACTCCTATAATTCACCCCTCCACTTT. Its translation: CASSLGQYSYNSPLHF.

This rearrangement joins TRBV11-2 to TRBJ1-2, with 7 bases aligning to TRBD1. The V gene end was trimmed by 4 bases and the J gene end by 4 bases; junction bases not matched to a gene: 9. The CDR3 is 15 amino acids. Germline CDR1 and CDR2: SGHAT and FQNNGV. The CDR3 DNA is TGTGCCAGCAGCTCCATACCGGGACAGATCTATGGCTACACCTTC. Its translation is CASSSIPGQIYGYTF.